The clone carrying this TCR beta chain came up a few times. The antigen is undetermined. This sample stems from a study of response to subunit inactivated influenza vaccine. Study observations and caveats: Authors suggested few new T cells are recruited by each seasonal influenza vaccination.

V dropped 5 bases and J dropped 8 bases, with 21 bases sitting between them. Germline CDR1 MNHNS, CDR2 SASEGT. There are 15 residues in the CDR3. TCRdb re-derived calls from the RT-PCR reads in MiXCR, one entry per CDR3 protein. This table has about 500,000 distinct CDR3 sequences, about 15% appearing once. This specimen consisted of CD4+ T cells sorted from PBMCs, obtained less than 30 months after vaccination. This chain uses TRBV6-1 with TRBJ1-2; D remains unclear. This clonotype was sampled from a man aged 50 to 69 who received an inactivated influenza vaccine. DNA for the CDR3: TGTGCCAGCAGTCTGAGACGTCGATCCATGGGGGGCTACACCTTC. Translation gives CASSLRRRSMGGYTF.